The clone carrying this T cell receptor (beta chain) is a singleton in its sample. What it binds is not known. These data are taken from a study of shared clonotypes between healthy human individuals. Study processing details: ImmunoSEQ gave junction-only sequences without quality scores, so filtering differed. The assay was immunoSEQ multiplex PCR, and TCRdb's table has in-frame clones only and misses some. That table furnishes V, J and clone size, whereas the DNA furnished D and trimming. This table has about 380,000 clones, 90% to 97% appearing once. CD45RO+ cells were combined with CCR7-negative CD45RA+ TemRA cells to form CD8 memory. Study-wide results and caveats: Estimated richness values were generally larger in naive subsets than in memory subsets.

This CDR3 has 20 amino acids. Trimming removed 5 bases from V and 1 base from J; junction bases left unmatched: 13. Germline V gene lookup returns CDR1 MGHRA and CDR2 YSYEKL. The sample was memory CD8+ T cells sorted from blood. The subset: CD45RO+ cells pooled with CCR7-negative TemRA cells. This clonotype was obtained from a man aged 30 to 39 in good health. The V gene is TRBV4-1, the J gene TRBJ2-3; TRBD2 agrees at 15 bases. CDR3 sequence reads: CASSKGVGLAGGPGTDTQYF. CDR3 in DNA: TGCGCCAGCAGCAAGGGGGTCGGACTAGCGGGAGGGCCTGGCACAGATACGCAGTATTTT.